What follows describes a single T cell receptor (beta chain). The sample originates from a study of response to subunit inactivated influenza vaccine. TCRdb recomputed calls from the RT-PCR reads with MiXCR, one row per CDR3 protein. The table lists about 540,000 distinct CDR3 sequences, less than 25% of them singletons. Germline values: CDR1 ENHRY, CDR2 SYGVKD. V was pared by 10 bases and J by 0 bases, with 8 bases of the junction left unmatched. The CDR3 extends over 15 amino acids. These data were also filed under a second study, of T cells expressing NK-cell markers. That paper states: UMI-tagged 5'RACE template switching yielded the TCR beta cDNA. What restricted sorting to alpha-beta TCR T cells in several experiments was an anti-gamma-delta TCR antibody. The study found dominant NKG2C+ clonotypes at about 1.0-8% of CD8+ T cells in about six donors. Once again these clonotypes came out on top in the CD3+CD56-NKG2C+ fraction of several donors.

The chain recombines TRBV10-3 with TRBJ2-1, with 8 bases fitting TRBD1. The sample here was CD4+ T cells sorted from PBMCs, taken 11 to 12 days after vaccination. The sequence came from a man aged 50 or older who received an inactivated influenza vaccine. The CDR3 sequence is CATRQGPNSYNEQFF. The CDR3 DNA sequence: TGTGCCACCAGACAGGGGCCGAACTCCTACAATGAGCAGTTCTTC.